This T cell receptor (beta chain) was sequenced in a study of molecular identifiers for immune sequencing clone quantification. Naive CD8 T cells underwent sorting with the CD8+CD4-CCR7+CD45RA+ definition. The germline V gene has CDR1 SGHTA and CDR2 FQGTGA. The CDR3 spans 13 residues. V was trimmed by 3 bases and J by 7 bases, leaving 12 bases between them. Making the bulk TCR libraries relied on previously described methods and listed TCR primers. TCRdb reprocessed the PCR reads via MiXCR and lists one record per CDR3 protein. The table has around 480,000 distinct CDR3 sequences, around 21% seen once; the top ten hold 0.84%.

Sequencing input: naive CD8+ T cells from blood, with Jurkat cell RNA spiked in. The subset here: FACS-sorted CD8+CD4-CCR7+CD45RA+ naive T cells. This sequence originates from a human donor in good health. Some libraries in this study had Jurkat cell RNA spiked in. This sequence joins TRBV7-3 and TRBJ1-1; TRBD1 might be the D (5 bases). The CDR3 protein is CASSFYGASEAFF. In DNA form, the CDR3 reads TGTGCCAGCAGCTTCTATGGGGCCAGTGAAGCTTTCTTT.